One and the same sample provided the 9 T cell receptor beta chains below, sequenced in a study of breast tumors, draining lymph nodes, adjacent tissues (TCRdb year 2016). The lymph node samples were taken from the axillary draining lymph nodes of breast cancer patients. Library prep was done by multiplex PCR. These reads were obtained on an Illumina HiSeq 2000. Clones were called with MiXCR by TCRdb after fastp trimmed the public reads at Q25, and only in-frame beta chains were retained. A single entry per CDR3 protein holds the most common genes and DNA from its merged rows. Within this sample are over 130,000 distinct CDR3 sequences, with 30% to 35% of them counted one time only. The top ten constitute around 2.3% of the sample. The sequenced material came from axillary lymph node tissue. These receptors were obtained from a female donor with breast cancer. Some clones in this sample may be carry-over from other donors' samples.

This clonotype was recorded many times. This chain uses TRBV6-1 with TRBJ1-5; D call uncertain. CDR1 and CDR2 from the germline V gene are MNHNS and SASEGT. The CDR3 has 14 amino acids. V dropped 1 base and J dropped 5 bases, with 9 bases sitting between them. CDR3 in DNA: TGTGCCAGCAGTGAAGTAACAGTAGATCAGCCCCAGCATTTT. Its translation: CASSEVTVDQPQHF.

This clonotype was observed at least ten times. This sequence joins TRBV28 and TRBJ2-7, with a possible D match to TRBD2 (5 bases). The V and J ends lost 8 bases and 0 bases respectively, with 14 bases between them. CDR3 size: 14 residues. Germline V gives CDR1 MDHEN, CDR2 SYDVKM. CDR3 protein: CASFETRGSYEQYF. CDR3 nucleotides: TGTGCCAGCTTTGAGACCCGGGGCTCCTACGAGCAGTACTTC.

This chain uses TRBV2 with TRBJ2-5; 13 bases agree with TRBD2. After removal of 11 bases from V and 1 base from J, the junction contained 4 bases not matched to a gene. The length of the CDR3 is 14 residues. Germline values: CDR1 SNHLY, CDR2 FYNNEI. The DNA of the CDR3 is TGTGCCTTGGGACTAGCGGGGTTCCAAGAGACCCAGTACTTC. Translated: CALGLAGFQETQYF.

This clonotype was recorded at least ten times. Mismatch with germline at one junction end may stem from a read error. This chain links TRBV7-9 with TRBJ1-2; tentatively, D is TRBD1 (5 bases). The CDR3 is 15 amino acids. Germline assignment: CDR1 SEHNR and CDR2 FQNEAQ (reference sequence). The CDR3 loop reads CASSLQIQDGYGYPF. The CDR3 DNA sequence: TGTGCCAGCAGCTTACAGATACAGGACGGATATGGCTACCCCTTC.

The rearrangement joins TRBV15 to TRBJ1-6, with D tentatively TRBD1 (5 bases). CDR3 length: 15 residues. Per germline, CDR1 LNHNV and CDR2 YYDKDF (reference sequence). Deletions cut 0 bases from V and 11 bases from J, with 14 bases between. The CDR3 here is CATSRDREGFAPLHF. DNA for the CDR3: TGTGCCACCAGCAGAGATCGTGAGGGGTTTGCACCCCTCCACTTT.

A few counts support this clonotype. One base away lies a much larger clone, so this may be a sequencing read error. The chain combines TRBV20-1 with TRBJ2-7, with D hard to call. Germline V gene data show CDR1 as DFQATT and CDR2 as SNEGSKA (reference sequence). CDR3 length: 11 residues. CDR3 in DNA: TGCAGTGCTACCAGTGGGGTCGAGCAGTCCTTC. Translating gives CSATSGVEQSF.

This clonotype was observed at least ten times. V and J are TRBV5-1 and TRBJ2-5, with TRBD1 identical over 8 bases. The CDR3 runs to 15 residues. Germline V gene data show CDR1 as SGHRS and CDR2 as YFSETQ. Trimming at V came to 5 bases and at J to 4 bases, leaving 10 bases not matched to a gene. Written as DNA, the CDR3 is TGCGCCAGCAGGGGGGGCAGGGGGCGCGGAGAGACCCAGTACTTC. Protein: CASRGGRGRGETQYF.

Comments on this clonotype: Relative to the germline gene, one junction end is altered; a read error may explain this. This chain joins TRBV20-1 and TRBJ2-1; 9 bases fit TRBD2. This CDR3 spans 16 amino acids. Germline values: CDR1 DFQATT, CDR2 SNEGSKA (reference sequence). The CDR3 reads CSARGRLGGGASEQLF. The DNA of the CDR3 is TGCAGTGCCAGAGGCCGACTGGGCGGGGGGGCTAGTGAGCAGCTCTTC.

This clonotype was counted many times. J is TRBJ2-2 and V is TRBV5-1; 7 nucleotides align to TRBD2. Trimming took 0 bases from V and 3 from J; bases not matched to a gene: 8. This CDR3 region has 17 residues. Germline loops: CDR1 SGHRS, CDR2 YFSETQ. Here the CDR3 reads CASSLANRGDYTGELFF. CDR3 DNA: TGCGCCAGCAGCTTGGCAAATCGGGGGGACTACACCGGGGAGCTGTTTTTT. The full variable domain, with the rest looked up from reference TRBV5-1 and TRBJ2-2, is KAGVTQTPRYLIKTRGQQVTLSCSPISGHRSVSWYQQTPGQGLQFLFEYFSETQRNKGNFPGRFSGRQFSNSRSEMNVSTLELGDSALYLCASSLANRGDYTGELFFGEGSRLTVL.